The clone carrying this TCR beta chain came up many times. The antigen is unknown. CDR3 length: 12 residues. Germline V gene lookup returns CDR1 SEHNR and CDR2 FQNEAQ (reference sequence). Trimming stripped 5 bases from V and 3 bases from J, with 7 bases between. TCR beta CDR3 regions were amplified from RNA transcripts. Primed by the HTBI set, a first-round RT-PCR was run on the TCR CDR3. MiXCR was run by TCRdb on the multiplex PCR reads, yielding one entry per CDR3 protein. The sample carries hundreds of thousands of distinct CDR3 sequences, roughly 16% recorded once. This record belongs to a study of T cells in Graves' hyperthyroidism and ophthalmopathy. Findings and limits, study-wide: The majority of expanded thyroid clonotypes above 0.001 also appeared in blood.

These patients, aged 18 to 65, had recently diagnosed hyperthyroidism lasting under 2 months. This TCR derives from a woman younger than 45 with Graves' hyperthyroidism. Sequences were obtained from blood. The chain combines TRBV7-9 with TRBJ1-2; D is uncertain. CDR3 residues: CASSRRHYGYTF. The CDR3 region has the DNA TGTGCCAGCAGCCGAAGGCACTATGGCTACACCTTC.